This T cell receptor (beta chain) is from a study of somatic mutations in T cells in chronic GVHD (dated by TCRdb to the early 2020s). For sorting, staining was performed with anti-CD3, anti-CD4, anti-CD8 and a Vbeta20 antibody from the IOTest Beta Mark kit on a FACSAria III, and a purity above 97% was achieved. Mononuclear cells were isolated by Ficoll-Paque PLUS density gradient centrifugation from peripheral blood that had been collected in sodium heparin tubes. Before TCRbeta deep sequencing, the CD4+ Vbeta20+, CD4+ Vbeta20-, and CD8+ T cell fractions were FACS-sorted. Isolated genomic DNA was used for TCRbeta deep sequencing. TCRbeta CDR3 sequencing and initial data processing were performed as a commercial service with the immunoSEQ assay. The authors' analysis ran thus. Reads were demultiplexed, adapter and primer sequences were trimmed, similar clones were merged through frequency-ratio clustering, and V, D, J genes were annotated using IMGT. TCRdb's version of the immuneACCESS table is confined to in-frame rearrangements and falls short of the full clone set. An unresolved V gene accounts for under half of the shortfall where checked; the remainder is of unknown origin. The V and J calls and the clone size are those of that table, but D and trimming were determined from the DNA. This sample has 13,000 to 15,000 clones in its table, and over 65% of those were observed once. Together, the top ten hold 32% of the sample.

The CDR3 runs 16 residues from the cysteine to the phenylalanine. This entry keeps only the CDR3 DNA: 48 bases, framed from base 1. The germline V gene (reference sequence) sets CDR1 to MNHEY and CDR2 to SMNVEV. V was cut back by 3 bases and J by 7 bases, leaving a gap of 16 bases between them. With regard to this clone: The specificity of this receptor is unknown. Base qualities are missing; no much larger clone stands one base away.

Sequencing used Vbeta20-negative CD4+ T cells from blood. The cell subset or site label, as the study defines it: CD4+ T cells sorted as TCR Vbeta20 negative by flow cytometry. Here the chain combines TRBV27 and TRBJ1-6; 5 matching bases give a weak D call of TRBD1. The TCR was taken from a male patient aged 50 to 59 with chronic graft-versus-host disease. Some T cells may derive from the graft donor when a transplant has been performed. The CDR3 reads CASSLGSGIRNSPLHF. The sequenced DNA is TGTGCCAGCAGTTTGGGATCAGGGATTCGGAATTCACCCCTCCACTTT.